Listed here is a single TCR beta chain. The antigen is unknown. The entry originates in a study of Tregs in tolerant kidney transplant recipients. Study-wide points: Activated donor B cell expansion appeared to reveal the most relevant donor-specific TCRbeta repertoire. Few patients were studied, so findings need validation in larger groups. In tolerant patients, donor-specific Tregs outgrew total Tregs, suggesting antigen-driven expansion.

The CDR3 spans 16 residues. Germline CDR1 MDHEN, CDR2 SYDVKM. V was clipped by 5 bases and J by 0 bases; unmatched bases: 7. Profiling relied on immunoSEQ multiplex PCR, and the TCRdb table lists in-frame clones only, not all of them. The sample includes around 64,000 clones, more than 75% of them seen just once. Recipients received nonmyeloablative bone marrow transplants from related graft donors, with transient mixed chimerism. Thawed PBMCs were FACS-sorted into unstimulated CD4+CD25+CD127- regulatory T cells, CD4+CD25- non-regulatory cells, CD4 and CD8 cells. This specimen consisted of CD4+ T cells from blood (PBMCs), obtained 6 months after the transplant. The rearrangement links TRBV28 to TRBJ2-3; 8 nucleotides agree with TRBD1. This receptor was identified in a human patient who received a combined kidney and bone marrow transplant. Certain T cells may be donor cells from the graft. The CDR3 coding sequence is TGTGCCAGCAGTGCGGACAGGGACACTAGCACAGATACGCAGTATTTT. Amino acid sequence: CASSADRDTSTDTQYF.